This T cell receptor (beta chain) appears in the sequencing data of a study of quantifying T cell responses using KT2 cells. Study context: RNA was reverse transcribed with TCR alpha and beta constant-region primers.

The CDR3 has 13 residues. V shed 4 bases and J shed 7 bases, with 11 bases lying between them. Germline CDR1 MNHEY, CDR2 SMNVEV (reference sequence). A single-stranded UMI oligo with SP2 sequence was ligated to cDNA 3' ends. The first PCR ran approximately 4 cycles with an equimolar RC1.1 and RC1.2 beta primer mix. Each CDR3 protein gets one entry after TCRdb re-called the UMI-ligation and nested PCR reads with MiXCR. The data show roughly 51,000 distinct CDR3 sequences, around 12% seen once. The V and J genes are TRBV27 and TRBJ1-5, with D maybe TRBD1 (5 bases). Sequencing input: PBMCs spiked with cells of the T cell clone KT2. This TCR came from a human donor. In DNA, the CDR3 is TGTGCCAGCAGTTGGGGCCTTGGACAGCCCCAGCATTTT. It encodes CASSWGLGQPQHF.